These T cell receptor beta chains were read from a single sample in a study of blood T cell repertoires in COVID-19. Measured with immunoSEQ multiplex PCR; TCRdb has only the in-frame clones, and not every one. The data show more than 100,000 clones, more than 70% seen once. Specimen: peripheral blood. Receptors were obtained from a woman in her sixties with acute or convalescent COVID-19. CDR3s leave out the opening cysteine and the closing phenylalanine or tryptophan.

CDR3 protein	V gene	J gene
ASSLQGRRTEAF	TRBV28	TRBJ1-1
AWSVYRPGREGNQPQH	TRBV30	TRBJ1-5
ASSFQFGARGGKLF	TRBV7-2	TRBJ1-4
SAPEGLYGYT	TRBV29-1	TRBJ1-2
ASSAGTGYEQY	TRBV11-2	TRBJ2-7
ASSQAPDSRYEQF	TRBV3-1/TRBV3-2	TRBJ2-1
ASSQAGGYHEQY	TRBV3-1/TRBV3-2	TRBJ2-7
ATSDPDRNYGYT	TRBV24-1	TRBJ1-2
ASSAPSGLDYEQF	TRBV9	TRBJ2-1
ASSYGAGRGNSPLH	TRBV6-5	TRBJ1-6
ASSSPDTVNEKLF	TRBV28	TRBJ1-4
ASSLSTGTGGSKLF	TRBV7-9	TRBJ1-4
ASRSGTEAF	TRBV5-1	TRBJ1-1
ASSTTGAEGLEAF	TRBV5-4	TRBJ1-1
ATSDLSDREAGELF	TRBV24-1	TRBJ2-2
ASRVGAENTEAF	TRBV19	TRBJ1-1
ASSLVQGVTGELF	TRBV5-1	TRBJ2-2
ASSFEGGSDEQY	TRBV5-1	TRBJ2-7
ASSQLAGVGSPLH	TRBV5-1	TRBJ1-6
ATLGQGGRYGYT	TRBV19	TRBJ1-2
ASSYAEETQY	TRBV6-6	TRBJ2-5
ASSYSIGLGYNEQF	TRBV6-5	TRBJ2-1
ASSPTSLRETQY	TRBV19	TRBJ2-5
ASSSRRTQY	TRBV28	TRBJ2-3
ASSELGGETQY	TRBV6-1	TRBJ2-5
ASSIEGAGEQY	TRBV5-1	TRBJ2-7
ASSPSGREQY	TRBV28	TRBJ2-7
ASSLRGGSFGTF	TRBV28	TRBJ1-1
ASSEGQMNTEAF	TRBV6-1	TRBJ1-1
ASSPQGGGSPLH	TRBV7-8	TRBJ1-6
ASSPRGGHYGYT	TRBV7-2	TRBJ1-2
ASSLGGSLDEQF	TRBV5-4	TRBJ2-1
ASSLGSGVGNEQF	TRBV5-5	TRBJ2-1
ASSQQQGTEAF	TRBV3-1/TRBV3-2	TRBJ1-1
ASSWDTPGSPLH	TRBV5-1	TRBJ1-6
ASSLDAVRVNTKAF	TRBV5-1	TRBJ1-1
ASSLTGYSGNTIY	TRBV5-6	TRBJ1-3